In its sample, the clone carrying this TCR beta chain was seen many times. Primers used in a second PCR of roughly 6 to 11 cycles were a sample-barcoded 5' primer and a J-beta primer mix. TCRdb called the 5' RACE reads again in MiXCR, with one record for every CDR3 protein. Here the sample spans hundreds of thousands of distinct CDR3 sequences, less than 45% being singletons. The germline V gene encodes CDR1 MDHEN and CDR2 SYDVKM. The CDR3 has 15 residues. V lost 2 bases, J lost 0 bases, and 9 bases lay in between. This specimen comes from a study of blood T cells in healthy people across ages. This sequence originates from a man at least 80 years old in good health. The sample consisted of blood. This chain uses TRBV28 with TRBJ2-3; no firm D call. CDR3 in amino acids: CASSLRPQSTDTQYF. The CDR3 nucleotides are TGTGCCAGCAGTTTACGACCTCAGAGCACAGATACGCAGTATTTT.